This T cell receptor (beta chain) emerged from a study of blood T cell repertoires in COVID-19. Study at large: Collection of acute and convalescent COVID-19 samples took place in the United States, Italy and Spain. PBMCs, B-cell-depleted T cells, or T cells provided the cDNA or gDNA that made up the material.

This clone turned up a few times. The junction and the germline gene differ at one end; a read error may be behind it. Methods used by the authors: Scientists estimated how many nucleated cells there were by amplifying reference gene primers. Produced via immunoSEQ multiplex PCR; TCRdb's table is partial and in-frame only. V and J calls and clone size are as listed in that table; D and trimming were resolved from the DNA. The data contain 70,000 or so clones, under 90% of them seen just once; the ten biggest clones take up approximately 11%. The CDR3 runs 11 residues. Germline CDR1 is DFQATT and CDR2 is SNEGSKA (reference sequence).

This receptor was taken from a man between 65 and 85 years old with active or convalescent COVID-19. The chain employs TRBV20-1 and TRBJ2-3; 8 nucleotides line up with TRBD2. The sample consisted of peripheral blood. CDR3 bases: TGTACCGGGCGGGAGGTGCATACGCAGTATTTT. Protein: CTGREVHTQYF.